Presented here are 6 T cell receptor beta chains from one specimen sequenced in a study of identical twins (dated by TCRdb to about 2016). Library preparation used 5' RACE. Instrument used: Illumina HiSeq 2000. TCRdb reanalyzed the raw reads on its own, using fastp at Q25 for trimming and MiXCR for clone calling, and kept in-frame beta chains. Each CDR3 protein gets just one entry, which takes the most common genes and DNA from the rows behind it. The sample yields some 590,000 distinct CDR3 sequences; nearly 10% were counted once. Roughly 3% of the sample rests with the top ten. The same specimen was also included in a second study, on yellow fever vaccine responses in identical twins.

The specimen sequenced was PBMCs. These receptors all come from a woman under 30 in good health.

The V gene is TRBV4-3, the J gene TRBJ2-2; D remains ambiguous. Trimming removed 3 bases from V and 4 bases from J, with 12 bases in between. The CDR3 length is 15 residues. The germline V gene has CDR1 LGHNA and CDR2 YSLEER. CDR3 nucleotides: TGCGCCAGCAGCCAGGAGTTTGCGCCCACCGGGGAGCTGTTTTTT. This gives the protein CASSQEFAPTGELFF.

The chain links TRBV28 to TRBJ2-7; 9 bases align to TRBD1. J gave up 6 bases and V 4 bases, and 13 bases lay outside the gene matches. CDR1 and CDR2 (germline): MDHEN, SYDVKM. This CDR3 is built from 16 residues. The CDR3: CASSWDGLDRGREQYF. The CDR3 DNA reads as TGTGCCAGCAGTTGGGATGGATTGGACAGGGGACGCGAGCAGTACTTC.

This clonotype appeared many times. The genes are TRBV7-8 and TRBJ1-5; TRBD1 might be the D (6 bases). Germline loops: CDR1 SGHVS, CDR2 FQNEAQ. The germline V and J ends were trimmed by 6 bases and 2 bases, with 11 bases remaining between them. This CDR3 has 14 residues. Here the CDR3 reads CASSHREGNQPQHF. CDR3 bases: TGTGCCAGCAGTCACAGGGAGGGCAATCAGCCCCAGCATTTT.

This clonotype was detected only a few times. This chain connects TRBV2 to TRBJ2-1, with D maybe TRBD2 (5 bases). Germline loops: CDR1 SNHLY, CDR2 FYNNEI. The CDR3 length is 14 residues. The V end was cut by 8 bases, the J end by 8 bases, with 19 bases between. CDR3 protein: CASSGLGPGYEQFF. CDR3 DNA: TGTGCCAGCTCCGGTCTAGGACCGGGATATGAGCAGTTCTTC.

The chain joins TRBV5-4 to TRBJ2-7; the D call may be TRBD1 or TRBD2 (6 bases each). The CDR3 is made up of 14 amino acids. CDR1 is SGHNT, CDR2 YYREEE, per germline (reference sequence). Trimming removed 4 bases at V and 3 bases at J, with 14 bases between. Here the CDR3 reads CASSRRGLNYEQYF. CDR3 DNA: TGTGCCAGCAGCCGCCGGGGGCTAAACTACGAGCAGTACTTC.

This clonotype was observed many times. The J gene is TRBJ2-7, the V gene TRBV20-1; 8 nucleotides line up with TRBD1. V was pared by 6 bases and J by 2 bases, with 6 bases of the junction left unmatched. The CDR3 length is 13 residues. CDR1 and CDR2 (germline): DFQATT, SNEGSKA (reference sequence). The CDR3 sequence is CSAPRGQAYEQYF. The CDR3 coding sequence is TGCAGTGCCCCCCGGGGACAGGCCTACGAGCAGTACTTC.